This entry is about one T cell receptor (beta chain). As yet, its antigen is unknown. The repertoire was sequenced with immunoSEQ multiplex PCR; TCRdb's copy has only in-frame clones and lacks some. The table includes 81,000 or so clones, about 87% detected once. Deletions cut 2 bases from V and 0 bases from J, with 11 bases between. CDR3 length equals 16 residues. Germline lookup yields CDR1 MNHEY and CDR2 SMNVEV (reference sequence). Patients with chemo-refractory metastatic non-small-cell lung cancer received focal radiation plus CTLA-4 blockade with ipilimumab. These data belong to a study of radiotherapy plus CTLA-4 blockade in lung cancer. Study-wide findings and caveats: Interferon-beta and early blood T cell clone dynamics reportedly predicted response best. Radiotherapy with ipilimumab was followed by blood expansion of tumor-derived clones.

The clonotype comes from a human donor with non-small cell lung cancer who had stable disease on radiotherapy plus ipilimumab. Sequenced material: peripheral blood, taken from a patient treated with radiotherapy plus ipilimumab. The V call is TRBV27, the J call TRBJ2-1, with a weak D call TRBD2 (6 bases). The CDR3 nucleotides are TGTGCCAGCAGTTTACGACCGGGAGTCTCCTACAATGAGCAGTTCTTC. It codes for CASSLRPGVSYNEQFF.